This TCR beta chain was sequenced during a study of blood T cell repertoires in COVID-19. Looking at the study overall: Acute and convalescent COVID-19 specimens originated in the United States, Italy and Spain.

The repertoire was sequenced with immunoSEQ multiplex PCR; TCRdb's copy has only in-frame clones and lacks some. The data show 75,000 or so clones, 65% to 85% seen once. The sample comprised peripheral blood. This receptor was taken from a man in his fifties or sixties with active or convalescent COVID-19.

Here the CDR3 reads CASSSTVNKNSNQPQHF. The DNA of the CDR3 is TGTGCCAGCAGCTCCACAGTCAACAAGAATTCCAATCAGCCCCAGCATTTT. V and J are TRBV7-9 and TRBJ1-5; D not certain. This CDR3 has 17 amino acids. Germline V lookup: CDR1 SEHNR, CDR2 FQNEAQ (reference sequence). Trimming shortened V by 4 bases and J by 3 bases, and 19 bases separated the two germline ends.